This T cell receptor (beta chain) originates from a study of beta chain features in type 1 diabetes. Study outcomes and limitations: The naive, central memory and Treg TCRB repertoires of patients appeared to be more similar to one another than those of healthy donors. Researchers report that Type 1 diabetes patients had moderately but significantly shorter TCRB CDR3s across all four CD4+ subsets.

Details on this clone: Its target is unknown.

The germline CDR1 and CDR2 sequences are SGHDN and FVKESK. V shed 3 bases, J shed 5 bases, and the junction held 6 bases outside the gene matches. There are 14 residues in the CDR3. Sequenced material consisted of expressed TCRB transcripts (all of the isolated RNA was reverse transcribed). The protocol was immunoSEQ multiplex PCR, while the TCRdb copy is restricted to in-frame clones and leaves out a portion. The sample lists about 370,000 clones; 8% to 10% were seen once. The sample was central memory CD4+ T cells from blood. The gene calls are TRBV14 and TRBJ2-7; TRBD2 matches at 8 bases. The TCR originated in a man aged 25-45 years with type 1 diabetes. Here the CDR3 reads CASSHSGSSHEQYF. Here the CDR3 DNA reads TGTGCCAGCAGCCACAGCGGGAGTTCCCACGAGCAGTACTTC.